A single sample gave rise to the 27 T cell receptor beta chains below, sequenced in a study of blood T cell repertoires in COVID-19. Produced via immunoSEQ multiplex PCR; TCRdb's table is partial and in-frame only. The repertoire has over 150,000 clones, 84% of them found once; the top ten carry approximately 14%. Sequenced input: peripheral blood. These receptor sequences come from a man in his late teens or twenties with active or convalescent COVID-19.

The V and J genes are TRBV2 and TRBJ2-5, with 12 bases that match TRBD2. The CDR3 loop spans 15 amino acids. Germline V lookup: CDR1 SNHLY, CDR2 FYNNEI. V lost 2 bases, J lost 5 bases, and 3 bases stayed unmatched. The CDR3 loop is CASSESSGGAETQYF. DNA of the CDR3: TGTGCCAGCAGTGAATCTAGCGGGGGGGCGGAGACCCAGTACTTC.

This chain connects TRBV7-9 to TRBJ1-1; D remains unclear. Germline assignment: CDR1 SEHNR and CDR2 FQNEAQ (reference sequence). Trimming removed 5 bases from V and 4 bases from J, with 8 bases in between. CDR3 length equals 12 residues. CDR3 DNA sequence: TGTGCCAGCAGCCGCGTTCCCACTGAAGCTTTCTTT. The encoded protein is CASSRVPTEAFF.

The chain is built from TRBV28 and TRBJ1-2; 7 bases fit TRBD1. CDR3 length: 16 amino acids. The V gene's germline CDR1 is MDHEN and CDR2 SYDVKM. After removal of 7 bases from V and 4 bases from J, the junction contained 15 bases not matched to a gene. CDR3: CASTPAPGQRFYGYTF. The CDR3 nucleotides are TGTGCCAGCACCCCTGCTCCGGGACAGAGGTTCTATGGCTACACCTTC.

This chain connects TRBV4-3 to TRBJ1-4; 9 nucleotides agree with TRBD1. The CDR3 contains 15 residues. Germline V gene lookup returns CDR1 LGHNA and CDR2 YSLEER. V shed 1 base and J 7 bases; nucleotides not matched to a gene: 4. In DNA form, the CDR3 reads TGCGCCAGCAGCCAAGGGACAGGGGACGGTGAAAAACTGTTTTTT. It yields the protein CASSQGTGDGEKLFF.

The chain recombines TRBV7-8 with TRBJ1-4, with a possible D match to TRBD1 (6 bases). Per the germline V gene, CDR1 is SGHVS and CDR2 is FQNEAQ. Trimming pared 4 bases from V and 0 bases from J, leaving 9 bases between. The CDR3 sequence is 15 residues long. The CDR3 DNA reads TGTGCCAGCAGCTCCTACAGGGCAACTAATGAAAAACTGTTTTTT. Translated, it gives CASSSYRATNEKLFF.

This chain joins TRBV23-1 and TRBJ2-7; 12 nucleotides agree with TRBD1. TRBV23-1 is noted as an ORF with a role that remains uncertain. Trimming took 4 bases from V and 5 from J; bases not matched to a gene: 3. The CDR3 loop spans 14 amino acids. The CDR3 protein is CASSPGTGGNEQYF. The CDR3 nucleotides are TGCGCCAGCAGTCCGGGGACAGGGGGCAACGAGCAGTACTTC.

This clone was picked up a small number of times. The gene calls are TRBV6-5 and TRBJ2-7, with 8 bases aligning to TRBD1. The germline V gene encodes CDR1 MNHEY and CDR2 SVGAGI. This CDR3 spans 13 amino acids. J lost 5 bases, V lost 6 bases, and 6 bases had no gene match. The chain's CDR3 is CASRTRGHHEQYF. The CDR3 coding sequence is TGTGCCAGCAGAACCAGGGGGCACCACGAGCAGTACTTC.

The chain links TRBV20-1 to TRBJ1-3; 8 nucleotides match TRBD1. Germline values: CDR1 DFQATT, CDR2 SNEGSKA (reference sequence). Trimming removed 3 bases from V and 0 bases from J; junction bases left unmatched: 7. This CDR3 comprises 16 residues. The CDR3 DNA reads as TGCAGTGCTAGTCCCCTGGACAGGGCCTCTGGAAACACCATATATTTT. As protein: CSASPLDRASGNTIYF.

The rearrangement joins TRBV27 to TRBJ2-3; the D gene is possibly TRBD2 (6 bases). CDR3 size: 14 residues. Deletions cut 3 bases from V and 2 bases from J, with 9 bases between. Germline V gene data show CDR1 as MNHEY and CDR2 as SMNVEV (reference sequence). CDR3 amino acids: CASSFAGPTDTQYF. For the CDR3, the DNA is TGTGCCAGCAGTTTCGCGGGGCCCACAGATACGCAGTATTTT.

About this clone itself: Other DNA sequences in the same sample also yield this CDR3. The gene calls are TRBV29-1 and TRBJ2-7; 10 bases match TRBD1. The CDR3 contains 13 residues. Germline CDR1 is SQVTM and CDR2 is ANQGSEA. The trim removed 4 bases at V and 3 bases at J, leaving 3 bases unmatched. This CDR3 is CSVVWDRGYEQYF. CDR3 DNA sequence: TGCAGCGTTGTTTGGGACAGGGGCTACGAGCAGTACTTC.

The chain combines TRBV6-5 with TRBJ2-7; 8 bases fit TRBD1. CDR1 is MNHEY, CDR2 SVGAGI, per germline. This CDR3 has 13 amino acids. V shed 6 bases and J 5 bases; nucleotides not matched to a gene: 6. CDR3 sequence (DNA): TGTGCCAGCAGGACGGGGGACAGGAACGAGCAGTACTTC. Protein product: CASRTGDRNEQYF.

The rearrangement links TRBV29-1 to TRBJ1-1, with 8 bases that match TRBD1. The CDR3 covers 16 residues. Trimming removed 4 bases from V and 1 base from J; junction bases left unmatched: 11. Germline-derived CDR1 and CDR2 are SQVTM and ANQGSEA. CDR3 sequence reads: CSVVKERQGSNTEAFF. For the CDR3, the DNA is TGCAGCGTTGTAAAAGAGAGACAGGGGTCGAACACTGAAGCTTTCTTT.

The CDR3 DNA follows: TGTGCCAGCAGCCCCACTGGGCAGGGCTATGGCTACACCTTC. Translating it yields CASSPTGQGYGYTF. This chain uses TRBV7-8 with TRBJ1-2; D is perhaps TRBD1 (5 bases). Germline CDR1 is SGHVS and CDR2 is FQNEAQ. The V end lost 5 bases, the J end lost 4 bases, and 14 bases lay between the germline ends. The CDR3 is 14 amino acids. The entire variable domain, with the rest obtained from reference TRBV7-8 and TRBJ1-2, is as follows: GAGVSQSPRYKVAKRGQDVALRCDPISGHVSLFWYQQALGQGPEFLTYFQNEAQLDKSGLPSDRFFAERPEGSVSTLKIQRTQQEDSAVYLCASSPTGQGYGYTFGSGTRLTVV.

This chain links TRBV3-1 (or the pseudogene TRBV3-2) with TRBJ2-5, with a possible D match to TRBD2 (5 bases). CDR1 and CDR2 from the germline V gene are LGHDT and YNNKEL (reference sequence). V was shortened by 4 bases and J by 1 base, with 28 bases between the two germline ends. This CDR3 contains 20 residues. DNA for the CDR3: TGTGCCAGCAGCCGAACAGCCAAGTTTATGGGTGCCGGGATCCAAGAGACCCAGTACTTC. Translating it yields CASSRTAKFMGAGIQETQYF.

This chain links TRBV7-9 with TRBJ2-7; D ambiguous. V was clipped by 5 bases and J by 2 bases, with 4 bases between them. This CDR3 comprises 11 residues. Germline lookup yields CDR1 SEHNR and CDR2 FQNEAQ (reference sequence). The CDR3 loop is CASSEAYEQYF. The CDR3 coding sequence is TGTGCCAGCAGCGAGGCCTACGAGCAGTACTTC. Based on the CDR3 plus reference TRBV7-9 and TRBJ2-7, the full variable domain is DTGVSQNPRHKITKRGQNVTFRCDPISEHNRLYWYRQTLGQGPEFLTYFQNEAQLEKSRLLSDRFSAERPKGSFSTLEIQRTEQGDSAMYLCASSEAYEQYFGPGTRLTVT.

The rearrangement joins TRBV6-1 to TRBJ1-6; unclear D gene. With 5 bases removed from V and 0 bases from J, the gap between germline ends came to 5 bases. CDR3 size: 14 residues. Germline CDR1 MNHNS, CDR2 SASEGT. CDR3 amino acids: CASSRSSYNSPLHF. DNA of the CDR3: TGTGCCAGCAGTAGGAGCTCCTATAATTCACCCCTCCACTTT.

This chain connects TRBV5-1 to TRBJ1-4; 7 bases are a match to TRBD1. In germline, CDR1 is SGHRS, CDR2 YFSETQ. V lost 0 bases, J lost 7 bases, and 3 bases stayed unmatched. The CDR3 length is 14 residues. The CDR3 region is CASSLGQGREKLFF. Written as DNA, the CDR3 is TGCGCCAGCAGCTTGGGACAGGGCCGTGAAAAACTGTTTTTT.

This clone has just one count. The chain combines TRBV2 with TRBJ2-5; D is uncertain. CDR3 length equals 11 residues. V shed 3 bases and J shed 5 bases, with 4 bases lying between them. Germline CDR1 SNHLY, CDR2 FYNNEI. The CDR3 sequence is CASSESETQYF. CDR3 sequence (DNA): TGTGCCAGCAGTGAGTCGGAGACCCAGTACTTC.

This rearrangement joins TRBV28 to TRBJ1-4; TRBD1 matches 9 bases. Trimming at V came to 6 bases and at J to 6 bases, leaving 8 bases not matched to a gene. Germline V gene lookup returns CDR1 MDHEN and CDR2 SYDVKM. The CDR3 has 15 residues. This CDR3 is CASSPQGAPYEKLFF. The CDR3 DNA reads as TGTGCCAGCAGCCCACAGGGGGCCCCTTATGAAAAACTGTTTTTT.

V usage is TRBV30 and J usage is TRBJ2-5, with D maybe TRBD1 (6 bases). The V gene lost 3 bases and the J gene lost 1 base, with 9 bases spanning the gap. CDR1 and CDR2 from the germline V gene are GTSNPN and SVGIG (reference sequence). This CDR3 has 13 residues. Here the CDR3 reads CAWSRDTQETQYF. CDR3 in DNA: TGTGCCTGGAGCCGGGACACCCAAGAGACCCAGTACTTC. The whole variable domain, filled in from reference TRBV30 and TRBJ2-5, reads SQTIHQWPATLVQPVGSPLSLECTVEGTSNPNLYWYRQAAGRGLQLLFYSVGIGQISSEVPQNLSASRPQDRQFILSSKKLLLSDSGFYLCAWSRDTQETQYFGPGTRLLVL.

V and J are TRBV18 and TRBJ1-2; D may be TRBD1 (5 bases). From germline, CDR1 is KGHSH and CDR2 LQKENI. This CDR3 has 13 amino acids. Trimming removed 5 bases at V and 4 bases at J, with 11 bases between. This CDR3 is CASSGANFYGYTF. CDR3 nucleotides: TGTGCCAGCTCAGGGGCCAACTTCTATGGCTACACCTTC.

The CDR3 DNA sequence: TGTGCCAGTAGTCTACAGGGGTACGCTAGCACAGATACGCAGTATTTT. Amino acid sequence: CASSLQGYASTDTQYF. The V gene is TRBV19, the J gene TRBJ2-3; TRBD1 matches at 7 bases. Trimming took 5 bases from V and 0 from J; bases not matched to a gene: 8. The germline V gene encodes CDR1 LNHDA and CDR2 SQIVND (reference sequence). The CDR3 runs 16 residues.

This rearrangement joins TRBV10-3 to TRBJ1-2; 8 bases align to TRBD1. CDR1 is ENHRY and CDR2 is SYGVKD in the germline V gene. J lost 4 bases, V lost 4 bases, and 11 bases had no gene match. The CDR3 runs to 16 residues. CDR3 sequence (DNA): TGTGCCATCAGTGCGACCGGGACAGGCCTACCCTATGGCTACACCTTC. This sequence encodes CAISATGTGLPYGYTF.

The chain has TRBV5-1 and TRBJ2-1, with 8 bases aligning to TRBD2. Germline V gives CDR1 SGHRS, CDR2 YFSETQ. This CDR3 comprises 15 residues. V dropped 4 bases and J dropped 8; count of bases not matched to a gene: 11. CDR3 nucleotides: TGCGCCAGCAGCCGCGGACTAGCTCTAACGGATGAGCAGTTCTTC. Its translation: CASSRGLALTDEQFF.

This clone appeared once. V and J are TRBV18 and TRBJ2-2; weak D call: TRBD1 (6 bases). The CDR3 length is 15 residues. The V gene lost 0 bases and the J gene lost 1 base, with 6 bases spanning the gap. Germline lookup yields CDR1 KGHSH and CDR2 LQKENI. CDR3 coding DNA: TGTGCCAGCTCACCACCACAGGGGAACACCGGGGAGCTGTTTTTT. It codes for CASSPPQGNTGELFF. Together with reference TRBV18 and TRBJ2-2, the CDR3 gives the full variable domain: NAGVMQNPRHLVRRRGQEARLRCSPMKGHSHVYWYRQLPEEGLKFMVYLQKENIIDESGMPKERFSAEFPKEGPSILRIQQVVRGDSAAYFCASSPPQGNTGELFFGEGSRLTVL.

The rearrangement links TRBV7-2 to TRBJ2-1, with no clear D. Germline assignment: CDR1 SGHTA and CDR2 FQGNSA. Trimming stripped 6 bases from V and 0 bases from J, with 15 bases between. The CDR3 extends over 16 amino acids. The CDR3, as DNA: TGTGCCAGCAGACGGCTGAAGGAGAGCTCCTACAATGAGCAGTTCTTC. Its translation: CASRRLKESSYNEQFF. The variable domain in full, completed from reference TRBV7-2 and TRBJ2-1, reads GAGVSQSPSNKVTEKGKDVELRCDPISGHTALYWYRQSLGQGLEFLIYFQGNSAPDKSGLPSDRFSAERTGGSVSTLTIQRTQQEDSAVYLCASRRLKESSYNEQFFGPGTRLTVL.

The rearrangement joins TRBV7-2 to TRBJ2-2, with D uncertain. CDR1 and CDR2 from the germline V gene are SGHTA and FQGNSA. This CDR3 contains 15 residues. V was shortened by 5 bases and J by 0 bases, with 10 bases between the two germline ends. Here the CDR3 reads CASSVTKPNTGELFF. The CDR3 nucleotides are TGTGCCAGCAGCGTTACTAAGCCGAACACCGGGGAGCTGTTTTTT.